This T cell receptor beta chain was retrieved from a study of CD8+CD57+ T cells in acquired aplastic anemia. Study-level background: Yields of DNA that came from sorted CD4+ and CD8+ cells averaged about 3 ug.

Study-level findings and limits: For CD8+ Simpson's diversity, patients and controls showed no significant difference. About 30 CD8+ CDR3 sequences occurred in both the patients and the controls.

The CDR3 consists of 13 residues. The germline V gene has CDR1 SGHTA and CDR2 FQGTGA. With 5 bases clipped from V and 8 bases from J, the junction kept 7 bases outside the gene matches. A word on this clonotype: Its antigen is unknown.

Genomic DNA templated the TCR beta VDJ and CDR3 profiling. Each CDR3 protein is one row after TCRdb ran MiXCR on the reads. The sample shows about 180,000 distinct CDR3 sequences, approximately 49% of them seen only once. The V call is TRBV7-3, the J call TRBJ1-2, with TRBD1 identical over 8 bases. This TCR came from a human donor in good health. Specimen: sorted CD4+, CD8+, or CD8+CD57+ T cells (not recorded which) from PBMCs. This chain's CDR3 is CASSSDRGGGYTF. The CDR3 coding sequence is TGTGCCAGCAGCAGCGACAGGGGAGGAGGCTACACCTTC.